The clone carrying this T cell receptor beta chain has only one observation. The data belong to a study of blood T cell repertoires in COVID-19. Study-level background: Sources were T cells, B-cell-depleted T cells, or PBMCs; the material itself was cDNA or gDNA.

The CDR3 totals 14 residues. Germline CDR1 is SNHLY and CDR2 is FYNNEI. V trimming: 5 bases; J trimming: 4 bases; junction bases outside the gene matches: 4. Per the original methods: Reference gene primer amplification in the assay estimated nucleated cell counts. Clones were sequenced by immunoSEQ multiplex PCR, and TCRdb holds only the in-frame ones, with some missing. From that table come the V and J calls and clone size; the DNA was used to work out D and trimming. The sample records about 250,000 clones, approximately 92% being singletons. This clonotype originated in a woman younger than 35 who had recovered from COVID-19. The chain carries TRBV2 and TRBJ1-2; 10 positions match TRBD1. Sample: PBMCs or T cells enriched from blood (not recorded which). CDR3 region: CASSRDRGGYGYTF. CDR3 nucleotides: TGTGCCAGCAGTCGGGACAGGGGCGGCTATGGCTACACCTTC.